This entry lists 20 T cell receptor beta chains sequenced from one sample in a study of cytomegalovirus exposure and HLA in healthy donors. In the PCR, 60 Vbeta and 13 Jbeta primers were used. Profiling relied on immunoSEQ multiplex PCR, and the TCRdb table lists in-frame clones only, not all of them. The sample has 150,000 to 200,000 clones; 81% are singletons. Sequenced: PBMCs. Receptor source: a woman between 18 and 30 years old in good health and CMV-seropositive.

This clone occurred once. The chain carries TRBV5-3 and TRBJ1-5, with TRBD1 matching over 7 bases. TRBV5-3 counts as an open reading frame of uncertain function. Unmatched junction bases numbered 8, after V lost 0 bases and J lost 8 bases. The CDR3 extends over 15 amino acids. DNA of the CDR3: TGTGCCAGAAGCTTGGTACAGGGGAATGTCAAGCCCCAGCATTTT. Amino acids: CARSLVQGNVKPQHF.

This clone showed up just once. The CDR3 spells CASSRDASGELFF. CDR3 bases: TGCGCCAGCAGCCGTGATGCGTCCGGGGAGCTGTTTTTT. The rearrangement links TRBV5-1 to TRBJ2-2; D is ambiguous. Between the trimmed V and J ends, which lost 4 bases and 6 bases, there was a span of 10 bases. The CDR3 is made up of 13 amino acids. The germline CDR1 and CDR2 sequences are SGHRS and YFSETQ.

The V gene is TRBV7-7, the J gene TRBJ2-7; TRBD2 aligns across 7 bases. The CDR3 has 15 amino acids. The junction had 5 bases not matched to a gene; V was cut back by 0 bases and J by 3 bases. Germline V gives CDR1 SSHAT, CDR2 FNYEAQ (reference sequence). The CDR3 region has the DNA TGTGCCAGCAGCTTAGCGTGGGGGGGAGTCTACGAGCAGTACTTC. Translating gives CASSLAWGGVYEQYF.

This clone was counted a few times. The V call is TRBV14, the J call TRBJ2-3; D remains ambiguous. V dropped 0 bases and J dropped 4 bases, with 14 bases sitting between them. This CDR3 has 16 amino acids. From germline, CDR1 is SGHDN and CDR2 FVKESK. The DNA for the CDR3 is TGTGCCAGCAGCCAAGACCCCTGGCCCCTCTCAGATACGCAGTATTTT. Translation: CASSQDPWPLSDTQYF.

The CDR3 DNA follows: TGTGCCAGCAGCTTATCAGGGGCTAATGAAAAACTGTTTTTT. Its translation is CASSLSGANEKLFF. The genes are TRBV7-9 and TRBJ1-4; a possible D gene is TRBD1 (6 bases). The CDR3 length is 14 residues. Germline V lookup: CDR1 SEHNR, CDR2 FQNEAQ (reference sequence). Trimming took 2 bases from V and 3 from J, leaving 7 bases between them.

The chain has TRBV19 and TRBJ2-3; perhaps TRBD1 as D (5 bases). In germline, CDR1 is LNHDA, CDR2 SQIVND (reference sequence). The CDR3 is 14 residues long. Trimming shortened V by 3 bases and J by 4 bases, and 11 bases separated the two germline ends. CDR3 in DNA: TGTGCCAGTAGTATCTTTGTGGGGCCAGATACGCAGTATTTT. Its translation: CASSIFVGPDTQYF.

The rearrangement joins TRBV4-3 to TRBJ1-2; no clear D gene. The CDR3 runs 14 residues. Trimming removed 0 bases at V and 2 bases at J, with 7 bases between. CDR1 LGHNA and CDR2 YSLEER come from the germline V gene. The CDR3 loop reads CASSQEQKNYGYTF. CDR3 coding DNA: TGCGCCAGCAGCCAAGAACAGAAGAACTATGGCTACACCTTC.

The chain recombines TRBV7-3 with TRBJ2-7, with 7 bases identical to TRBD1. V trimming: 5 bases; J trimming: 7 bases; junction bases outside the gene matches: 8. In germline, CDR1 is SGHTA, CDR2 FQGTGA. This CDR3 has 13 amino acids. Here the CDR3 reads CASSVDRDREQYF. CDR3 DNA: TGTGCCAGCAGCGTAGACCGGGACAGAGAGCAGTACTTC.

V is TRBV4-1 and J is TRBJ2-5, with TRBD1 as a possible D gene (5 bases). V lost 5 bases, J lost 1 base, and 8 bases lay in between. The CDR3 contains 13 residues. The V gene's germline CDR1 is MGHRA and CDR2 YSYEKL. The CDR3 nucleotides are TGCGCCAGCAGCAGGGGCACCCAAGAGACCCAGTACTTC. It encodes CASSRGTQETQYF.

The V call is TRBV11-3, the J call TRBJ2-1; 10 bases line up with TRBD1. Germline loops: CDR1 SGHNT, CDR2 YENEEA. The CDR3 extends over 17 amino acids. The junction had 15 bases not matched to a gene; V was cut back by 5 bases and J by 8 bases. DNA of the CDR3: TGTGCCAGCAGCCCCTCTGCCGGGACAGGGGCTTTGGATGAGCAGTTCTTC. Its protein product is CASSPSAGTGALDEQFF.

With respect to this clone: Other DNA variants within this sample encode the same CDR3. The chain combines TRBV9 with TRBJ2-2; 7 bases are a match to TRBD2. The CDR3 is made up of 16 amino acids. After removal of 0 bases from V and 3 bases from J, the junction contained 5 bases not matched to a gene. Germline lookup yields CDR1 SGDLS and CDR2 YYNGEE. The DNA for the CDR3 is TGTGCCAGCAGCGTAGTTTTGGGAGGGCACACCGGGGAGCTGTTTTTT. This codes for CASSVVLGGHTGELFF.

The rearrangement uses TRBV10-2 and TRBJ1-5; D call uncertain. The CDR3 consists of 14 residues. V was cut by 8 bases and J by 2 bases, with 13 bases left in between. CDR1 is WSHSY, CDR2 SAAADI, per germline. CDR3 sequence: CASDQAWGNQPQHF. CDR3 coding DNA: TGCGCCAGCGACCAGGCTTGGGGCAATCAGCCCCAGCATTTT.

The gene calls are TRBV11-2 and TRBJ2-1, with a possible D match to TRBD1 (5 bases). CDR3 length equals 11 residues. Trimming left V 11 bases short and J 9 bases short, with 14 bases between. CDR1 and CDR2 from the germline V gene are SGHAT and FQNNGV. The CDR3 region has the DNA TGTGCCTCCAACGGCGACAGTGAGCAGTTCTTC. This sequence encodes CASNGDSEQFF.

The CDR3 protein is CASGSPSGGGEQFF. The CDR3 DNA follows: TGTGCTAGTGGTTCCCCGAGTGGCGGCGGTGAGCAGTTCTTC. The chain uses TRBV12-5 and TRBJ2-1; the D is unclear. Trimming shortened V by 4 bases and J by 9 bases, and 16 bases separated the two germline ends. This CDR3 region has 14 residues. Per the germline V gene, CDR1 is LGHNT and CDR2 is FRNRAP. Full variable domain (rest looked up from reference TRBV12-5 and TRBJ2-1): DARVTQTPRHKVTEMGQEVTMRCQPILGHNTVFWYRQTMMQGLELLAYFRNRAPLDDSGMPKDRFSAEMPDATLATLKIQPSEPRDSAVYFCASGSPSGGGEQFFGPGTRLTVL.

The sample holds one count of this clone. The CDR3 coding sequence is TGTGCCAGCAACTCAGGGGGACACACAGATACGCAGTATTTT. Amino acid sequence: CASNSGGHTDTQYF. This chain uses TRBV5-8 with TRBJ2-3; 7 nucleotides align to TRBD1. The CDR3 spans 14 residues. The junction had 6 bases not matched to a gene; V was cut back by 6 bases and J by 2 bases. Germline assignment: CDR1 SGHTS and CDR2 YDEGEE.

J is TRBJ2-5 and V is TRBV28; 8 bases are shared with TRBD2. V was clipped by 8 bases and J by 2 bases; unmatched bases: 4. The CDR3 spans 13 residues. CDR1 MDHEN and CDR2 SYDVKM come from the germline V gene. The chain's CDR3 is CASPRGGQETQYF. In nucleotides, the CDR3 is TGTGCCAGCCCTCGGGGGGGGCAAGAGACCCAGTACTTC.

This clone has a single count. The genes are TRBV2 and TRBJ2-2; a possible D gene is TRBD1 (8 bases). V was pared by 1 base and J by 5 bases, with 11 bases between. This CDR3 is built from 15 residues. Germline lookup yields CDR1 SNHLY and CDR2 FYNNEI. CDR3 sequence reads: CASSEDRGGTGELFF. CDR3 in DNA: TGTGCCAGCAGTGAAGACAGGGGGGGGACCGGGGAGCTGTTTTTT.

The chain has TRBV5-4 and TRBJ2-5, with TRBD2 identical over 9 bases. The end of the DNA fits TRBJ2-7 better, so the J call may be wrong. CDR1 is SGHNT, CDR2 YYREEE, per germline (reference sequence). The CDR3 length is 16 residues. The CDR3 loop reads CATTDLSGGLTYEQYF. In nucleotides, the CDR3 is TGTGCCACCACTGACTTAAGCGGGGGGTTGACCTACGAGCAGTACTTC.

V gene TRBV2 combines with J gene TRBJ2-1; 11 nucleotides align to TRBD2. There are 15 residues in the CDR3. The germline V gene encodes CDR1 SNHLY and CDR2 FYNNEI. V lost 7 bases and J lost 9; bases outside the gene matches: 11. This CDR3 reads CASKKGLAEGFEQFF. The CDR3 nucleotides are TGTGCCAGCAAGAAGGGACTAGCGGAGGGTTTTGAGCAGTTCTTC. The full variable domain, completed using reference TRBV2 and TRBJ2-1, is EPEVTQTPSHQVTQMGQEVILRCVPISNHLYFYWYRQILGQKVEFLVSFYNNEISEKSEIFDDQFSVERPDGSNFTLKIRSTKLEDSAMYFCASKKGLAEGFEQFFGPGTRLTVL.

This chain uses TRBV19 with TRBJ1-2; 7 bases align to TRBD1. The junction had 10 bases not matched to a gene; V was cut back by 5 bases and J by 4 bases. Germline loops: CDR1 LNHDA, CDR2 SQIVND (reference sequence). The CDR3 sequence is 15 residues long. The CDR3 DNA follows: TGTGCCAGTAGTGAACAGGGGTCAGTGCGCTATGGCTACACCTTC. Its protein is CASSEQGSVRYGYTF.